Below, 10 T cell receptor beta chains from the same sample are listed, as sequenced in a study. A single record per CDR3 protein comes from TCRdb applying MiXCR to the RT-PCR reads. The table shows about 700,000 distinct CDR3 sequences, with approximately 15% occurring only once. The sequenced sample was memory CD4+ T cells from blood. These receptors all come from a female donor in good health, serving as a healthy control.

This clonotype was detected a few times. J is TRBJ2-4 and V is TRBV5-1, with TRBD2 matching over 8 bases. The J segment lost 3 bases and the V segment lost 0 bases, leaving 5 bases of the junction unmatched. The CDR3 has 16 amino acids. CDR1 is SGHRS and CDR2 is YFSETQ in the germline V gene. Here the CDR3 DNA reads TGCGCCAGCAGCTTGGAAAGCGGGAGTGGCAAAAACATTCAGTACTTC. Its translation: CASSLESGSGKNIQYF.

This clonotype occurred a few times. The chain recombines TRBV5-5 with TRBJ1-1; a weak D match, TRBD1 (5 bases). Trimming pared 1 base from V and 4 bases from J, leaving 11 bases between. Germline CDR1 is SGHKS and CDR2 is YYEKEE (reference sequence). This CDR3 region has 14 residues. CDR3 in DNA: TGTGCCAGCAGCTTGTTTCCGGGGGGCACTGAAGCTTTCTTT. Translation gives CASSLFPGGTEAFF. Full variable domain (remainder filled in from reference TRBV5-5 and TRBJ1-1): DAGVTQSPTHLIKTRGQQVTLRCSPISGHKSVSWYQQVLGQGPQFIFQYYEKEERGRGNFPDRFSARQFPNYSSELNVNALLLGDSALYLCASSLFPGGTEAFFGQGTRLTVV.

The chain uses TRBV21-1 and TRBJ1-2; the tabulated D call, TRBD1, remains unverified against the DNA. TRBV21-1 is a recognized pseudogene. The CDR3 runs 14 residues. The CDR3 sequence: CASTITLGIYGYTF. In nucleotides, the CDR3 is TGTGCCAGCACCATCACCCTGGGGATTTATGGCTACACCTTC.

The rearrangement uses TRBV2 and TRBJ1-4; 7 bases are a match to TRBD1. The ends lost 7 bases at V and 12 bases at J; junction bases unmatched: 8. The CDR3 loop spans 12 amino acids. In germline, CDR1 is SNHLY, CDR2 FYNNEI. CDR3 bases: TGTGCCAGCAAGGGAGGGGGCGGTGAACTGTTTTTT. Amino acid sequence: CASKGGGGELFF.

This clonotype was seen more than once but under ten times. V and J are TRBV3-1 and TRBJ2-7; 8 bases align to TRBD2. The trim removed 11 bases at V and 5 bases at J, leaving 5 bases unmatched. This CDR3 is 11 amino acids long. CDR1 and CDR2 from the germline V gene are LGHDT and YNNKEL (reference sequence). In DNA form, the CDR3 reads TGTGCCCGTAGCGGGAAGAACGAGCAGTACTTC. This codes for CARSGKNEQYF.

In this sample, this clonotype turned up many times. V gene TRBV29-1 combines with J gene TRBJ2-2; D is unresolved. V was clipped by 3 bases and J by 4 bases, with 15 bases between them. The CDR3 is made up of 15 amino acids. Germline assignment: CDR1 SQVTM and CDR2 ANQGSEA. The CDR3 nucleotides are TGCAGCGTTGATGGGCAGGACGCGAGCACCGGGGAGCTGTTTTTT. Translation: CSVDGQDASTGELFF.

This clonotype was counted ten times or more. The chain links TRBV29-1 to TRBJ2-2; D gene uncertain. V gave up 7 bases and J gave up 7 bases, with 10 bases separating them. The CDR3 contains 11 residues. The germline CDR1 and CDR2 sequences are SQVTM and ANQGSEA. CDR3 DNA sequence: TGCAGCGGCAACAGTTACGGGGAGCTGTTTTTT. It is translated as CSGNSYGELFF.

The gene calls are TRBV19 and TRBJ2-2, with D possibly TRBD1 on 7 matching bases. CDR1 LNHDA and CDR2 SQIVND come from the germline V gene (reference sequence). The CDR3 runs 16 residues. The V end lost 6 bases, the J end lost 2 bases, and 16 bases lay between the germline ends. CDR3 DNA: TGTGCCAGTAGCGATTACAGGGGACTTAACACCGGGGAGCTGTTTTTT. This codes for CASSDYRGLNTGELFF. Looking up the rest from reference TRBV19 and TRBJ2-2 gives the full variable domain: DGGITQSPKYLFRKEGQNVTLSCEQNLNHDAMYWYRQDPGQGLRLIYYSQIVNDFQKGDIAEGYSVSREKKESFPLTVTSAQKNPTAFYLCASSDYRGLNTGELFFGEGSRLTVL.

V is TRBV6-2 or TRBV6-3 and J is TRBJ2-2, with D uncertain. Trimming shortened V by 8 bases and J by 5 bases, and 9 bases separated the two germline ends. The CDR3 contains 12 residues. From germline, CDR1 is MNHEY and CDR2 SVGEGT. This CDR3 reads CASYSDTGELFF. CDR3 nucleotides: TGTGCCAGCTACTCCGATACCGGGGAGCTGTTTTTT.

V and J are TRBV7-8 and TRBJ2-3; TRBD1 agrees at 7 bases. Germline trimming cut 10 bases from V and 0 bases from J; bases unmatched to any gene: 7. The CDR3 contains 14 residues. In germline, CDR1 is SGHVS, CDR2 FQNEAQ. The CDR3 spells CAIRTGQSTDTQYF. The CDR3 DNA reads TGTGCCATCCGCACGGGACAGAGCACAGATACGCAGTATTTT.